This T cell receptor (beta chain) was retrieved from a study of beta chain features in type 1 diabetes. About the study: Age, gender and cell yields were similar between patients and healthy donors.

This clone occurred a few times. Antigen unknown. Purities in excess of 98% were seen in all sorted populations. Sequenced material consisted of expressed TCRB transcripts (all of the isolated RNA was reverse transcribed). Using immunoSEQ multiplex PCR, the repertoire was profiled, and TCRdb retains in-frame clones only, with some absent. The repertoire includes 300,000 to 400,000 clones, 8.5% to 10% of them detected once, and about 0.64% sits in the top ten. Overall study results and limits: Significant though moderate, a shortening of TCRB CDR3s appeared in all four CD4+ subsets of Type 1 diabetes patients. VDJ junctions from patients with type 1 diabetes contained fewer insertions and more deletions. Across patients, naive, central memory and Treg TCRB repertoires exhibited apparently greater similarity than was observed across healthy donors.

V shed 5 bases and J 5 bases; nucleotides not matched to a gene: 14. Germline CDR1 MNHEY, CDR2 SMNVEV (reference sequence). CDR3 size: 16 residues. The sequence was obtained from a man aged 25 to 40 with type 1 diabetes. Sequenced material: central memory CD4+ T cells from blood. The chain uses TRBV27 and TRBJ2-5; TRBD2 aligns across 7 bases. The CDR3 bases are TGTGCCAGCAGTCTAACCTCCGGGGGAGGGCAGGAGACCCAGTACTTC. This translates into CASSLTSGGGQETQYF.